This TCR beta chain comes out of a study of blood T cell repertoires in COVID-19. Here immunoSEQ multiplex PCR was the method, and the copy in TCRdb shows in-frame clones only, minus some. The data contain 150,000 to 200,000 clones, roughly 78% of them singletons. The CDR3 is 11 amino acids. Germline V gene data show CDR1 as ENHRY and CDR2 as SYGVKD. V dropped 8 bases and J dropped 10; count of bases not matched to a gene: 4. This clone has more than one count but fewer than ten. The gene calls are TRBV10-3 and TRBJ1-1, with 10 bases aligning to TRBD1. The sequencing sample was made of peripheral blood. The TCR comes from a woman of 80 years or more with active or convalescent COVID-19. CDR3 amino acids: CAIGTGERAFF. The CDR3 DNA reads TGTGCCATCGGGACAGGGGAAAGAGCTTTCTTT.